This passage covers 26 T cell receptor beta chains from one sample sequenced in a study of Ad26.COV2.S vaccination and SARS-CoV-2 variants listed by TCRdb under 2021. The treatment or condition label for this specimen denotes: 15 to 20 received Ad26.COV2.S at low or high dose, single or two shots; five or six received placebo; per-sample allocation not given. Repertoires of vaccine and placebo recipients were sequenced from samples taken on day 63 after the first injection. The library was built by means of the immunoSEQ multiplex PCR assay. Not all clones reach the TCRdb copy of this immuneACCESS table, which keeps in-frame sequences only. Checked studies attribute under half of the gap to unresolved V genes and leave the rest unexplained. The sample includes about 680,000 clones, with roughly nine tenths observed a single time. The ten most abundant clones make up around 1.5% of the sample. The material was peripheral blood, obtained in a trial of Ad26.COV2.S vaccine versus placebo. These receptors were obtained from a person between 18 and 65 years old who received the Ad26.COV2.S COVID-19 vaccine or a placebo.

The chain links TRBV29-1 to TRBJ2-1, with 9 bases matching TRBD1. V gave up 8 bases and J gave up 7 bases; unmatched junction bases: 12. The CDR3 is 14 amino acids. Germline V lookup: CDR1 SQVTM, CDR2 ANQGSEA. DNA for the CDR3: TGCAGCATGCGGTGGGGGACAGGGACTAATGAGCAGTTCTTC. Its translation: CSMRWGTGTNEQFF.

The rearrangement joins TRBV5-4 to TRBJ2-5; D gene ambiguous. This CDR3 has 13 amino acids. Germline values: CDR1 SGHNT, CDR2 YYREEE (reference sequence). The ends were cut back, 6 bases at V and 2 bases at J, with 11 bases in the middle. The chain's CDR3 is CASTSVGQETQYF. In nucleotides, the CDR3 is TGTGCCAGCACCTCGGTAGGGCAAGAGACCCAGTACTTC. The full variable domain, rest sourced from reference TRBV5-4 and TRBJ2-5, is ETGVTQSPTHLIKTRGQQVTLRCSSQSGHNTVSWYQQALGQGPQFIFQYYREEENGRGNFPPRFSGLQFPNYSSELNVNALELDDSALYLCASTSVGQETQYFGPGTRLLVL.

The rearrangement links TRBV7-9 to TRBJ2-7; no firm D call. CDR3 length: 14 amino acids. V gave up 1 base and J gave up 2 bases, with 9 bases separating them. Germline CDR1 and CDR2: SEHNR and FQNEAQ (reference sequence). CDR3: CASSLGRQTYEQYF. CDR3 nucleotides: TGTGCCAGCAGCTTAGGTCGGCAGACCTACGAGCAGTACTTC.

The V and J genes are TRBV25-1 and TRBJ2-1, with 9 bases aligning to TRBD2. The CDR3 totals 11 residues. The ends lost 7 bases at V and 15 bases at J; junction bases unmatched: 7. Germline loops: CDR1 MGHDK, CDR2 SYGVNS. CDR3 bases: TGTGCCAGCACTCCCGGGACTAGCTTGTTCTTC. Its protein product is CASTPGTSLFF.

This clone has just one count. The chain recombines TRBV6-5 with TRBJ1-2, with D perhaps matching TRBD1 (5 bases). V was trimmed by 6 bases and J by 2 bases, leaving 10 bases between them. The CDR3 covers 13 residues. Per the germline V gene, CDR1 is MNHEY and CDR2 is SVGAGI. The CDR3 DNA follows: TGTGCCAGCAGCCGACAGAGCAACTATGGCTACACCTTC. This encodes CASSRQSNYGYTF.

CDR3 nucleotide sequence: TGTGCCAGTAGTATGAGTCCGATATCAGAGACCCAGTACTTC. The encoded protein is CASSMSPISETQYF. The rearrangement joins TRBV19 to TRBJ2-5, with D unresolved. Germline V gene lookup returns CDR1 LNHDA and CDR2 SQIVND (reference sequence). This CDR3 is built from 14 residues. Between the trimmed V and J ends, which lost 3 bases and 4 bases, there was a span of 12 bases.

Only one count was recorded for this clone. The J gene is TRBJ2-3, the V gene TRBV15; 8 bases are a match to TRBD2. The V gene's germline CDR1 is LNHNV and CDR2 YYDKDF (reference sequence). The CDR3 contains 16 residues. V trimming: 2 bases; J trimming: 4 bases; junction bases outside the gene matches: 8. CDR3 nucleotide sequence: TGTGCCACCAGCAGAACAGGACTAGCCCGGGCAGATACGCAGTATTTT. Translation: CATSRTGLARADTQYF.

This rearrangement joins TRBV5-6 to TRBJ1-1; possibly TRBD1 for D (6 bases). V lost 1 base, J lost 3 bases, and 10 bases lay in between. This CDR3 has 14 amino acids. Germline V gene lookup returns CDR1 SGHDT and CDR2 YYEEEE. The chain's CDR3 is CASSLMGADTEAFF. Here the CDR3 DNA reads TGTGCCAGCAGCTTGATGGGGGCCGACACTGAAGCTTTCTTT.

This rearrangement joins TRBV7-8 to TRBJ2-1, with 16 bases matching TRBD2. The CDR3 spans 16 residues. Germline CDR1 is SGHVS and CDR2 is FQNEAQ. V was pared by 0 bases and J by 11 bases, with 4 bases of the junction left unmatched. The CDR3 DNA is TGTGCCAGCAGCTTAGCGGGACTAGCGGGAGGGCTAAAGCAGTTCTTC. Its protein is CASSLAGLAGGLKQFF.

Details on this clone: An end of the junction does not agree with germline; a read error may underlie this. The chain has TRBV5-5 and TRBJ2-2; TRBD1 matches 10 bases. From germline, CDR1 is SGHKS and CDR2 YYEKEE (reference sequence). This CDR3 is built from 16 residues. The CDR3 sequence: CASRLGGTGATGELFF. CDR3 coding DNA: TGTGCCAGCAGATTGGGTGGGACAGGGGCCACCGGGGAGCTGTTTTTT.

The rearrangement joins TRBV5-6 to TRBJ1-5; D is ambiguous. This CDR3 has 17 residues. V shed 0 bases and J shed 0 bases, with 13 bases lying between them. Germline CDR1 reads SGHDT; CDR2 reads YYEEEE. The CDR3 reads CASSLGRKGYSNQPQHF. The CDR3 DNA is TGTGCCAGCAGCTTGGGTAGAAAGGGCTATAGCAATCAGCCCCAGCATTTT.

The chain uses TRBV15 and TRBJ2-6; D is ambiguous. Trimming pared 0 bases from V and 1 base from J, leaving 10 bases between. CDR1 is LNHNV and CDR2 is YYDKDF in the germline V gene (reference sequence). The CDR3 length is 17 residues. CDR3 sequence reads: CATSRDHGESGANVLTF. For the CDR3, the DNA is TGTGCCACCAGCAGAGACCATGGGGAATCTGGGGCCAACGTCCTGACTTTC. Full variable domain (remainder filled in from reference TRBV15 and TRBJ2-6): DAMVIQNPRYQVTQFGKPVTLSCSQTLNHNVMYWYQQKSSQAPKLLFHYYDKDFNNEADTPDNFQSRRPNTSFCFLDIRSPGLGDTAMYLCATSRDHGESGANVLTFGAGSRLTVL.

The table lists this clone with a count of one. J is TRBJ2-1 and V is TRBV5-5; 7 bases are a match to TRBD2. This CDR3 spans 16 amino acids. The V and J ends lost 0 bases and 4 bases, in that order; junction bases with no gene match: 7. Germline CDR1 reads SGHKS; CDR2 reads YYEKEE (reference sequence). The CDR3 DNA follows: TGTGCCAGCAGCTTGGTTGGACTAGTTGTTTACAATGAGCAGTTCTTC. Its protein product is CASSLVGLVVYNEQFF. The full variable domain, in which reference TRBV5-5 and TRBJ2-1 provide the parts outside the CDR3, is DAGVTQSPTHLIKTRGQQVTLRCSPISGHKSVSWYQQVLGQGPQFIFQYYEKEERGRGNFPDRFSARQFPNYSSELNVNALLLGDSALYLCASSLVGLVVYNEQFFGPGTRLTVL.

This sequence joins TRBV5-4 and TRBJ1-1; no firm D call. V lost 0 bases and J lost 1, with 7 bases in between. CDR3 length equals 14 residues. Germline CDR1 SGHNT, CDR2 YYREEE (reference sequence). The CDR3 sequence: CASSLVTENTEAFF. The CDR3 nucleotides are TGTGCCAGCAGCTTGGTTACAGAGAACACTGAAGCTTTCTTT.

CDR3 coding DNA: TGTGCCAGTAGTATAGTCCAGGGGTATGAGACCCAGTACTTC. This encodes CASSIVQGYETQYF. The chain is built from TRBV19 and TRBJ2-5; D is perhaps TRBD1 (6 bases). Trimming removed 1 base at V and 5 bases at J, with 11 bases between. The V gene's germline CDR1 is LNHDA and CDR2 SQIVND (reference sequence). CDR3 size: 14 residues.

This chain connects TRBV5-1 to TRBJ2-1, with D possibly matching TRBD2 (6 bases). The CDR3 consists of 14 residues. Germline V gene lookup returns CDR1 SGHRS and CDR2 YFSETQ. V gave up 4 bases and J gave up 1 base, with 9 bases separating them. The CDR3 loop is CASSGGDSYNEQFF. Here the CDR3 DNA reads TGCGCCAGCAGCGGAGGGGATTCCTACAATGAGCAGTTCTTC.

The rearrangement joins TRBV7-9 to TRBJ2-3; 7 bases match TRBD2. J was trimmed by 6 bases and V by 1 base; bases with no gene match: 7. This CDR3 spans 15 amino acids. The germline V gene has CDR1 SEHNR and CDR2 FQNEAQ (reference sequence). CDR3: CASSLEPSGWDTQYF. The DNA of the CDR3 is TGTGCCAGCAGCTTAGAACCTAGCGGCTGGGATACGCAGTATTTT.

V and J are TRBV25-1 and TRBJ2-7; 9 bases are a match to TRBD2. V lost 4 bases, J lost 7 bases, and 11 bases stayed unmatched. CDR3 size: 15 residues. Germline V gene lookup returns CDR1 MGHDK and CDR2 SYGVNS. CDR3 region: CASSVELAGSGEQYF. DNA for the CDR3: TGTGCCAGCAGTGTCGAGCTAGCGGGATCAGGGGAGCAGTACTTC.

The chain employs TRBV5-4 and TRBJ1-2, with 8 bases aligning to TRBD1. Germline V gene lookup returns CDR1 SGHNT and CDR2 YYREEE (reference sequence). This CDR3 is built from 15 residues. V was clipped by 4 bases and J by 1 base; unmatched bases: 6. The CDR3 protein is CASSKPGGLNYGYTF. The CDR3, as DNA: TGTGCCAGCAGCAAACCAGGGGGCCTTAACTATGGCTACACCTTC. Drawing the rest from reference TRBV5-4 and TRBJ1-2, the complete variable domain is ETGVTQSPTHLIKTRGQQVTLRCSSQSGHNTVSWYQQALGQGPQFIFQYYREEENGRGNFPPRFSGLQFPNYSSELNVNALELDDSALYLCASSKPGGLNYGYTFGSGTRLTVV.

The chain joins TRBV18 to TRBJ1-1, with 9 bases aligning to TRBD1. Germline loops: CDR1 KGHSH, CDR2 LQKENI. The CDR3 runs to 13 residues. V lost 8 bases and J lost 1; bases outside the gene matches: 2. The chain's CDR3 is CASRTGENTEAFF. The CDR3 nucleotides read TGTGCCAGCAGGACAGGGGAGAACACTGAAGCTTTCTTT.

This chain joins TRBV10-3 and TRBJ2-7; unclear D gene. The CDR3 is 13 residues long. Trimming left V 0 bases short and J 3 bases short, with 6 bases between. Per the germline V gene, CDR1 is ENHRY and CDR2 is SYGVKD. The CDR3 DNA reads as TGTGCCATCAGTGAGTCAAACAGCTACGAGCAGTACTTC. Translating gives CAISESNSYEQYF.

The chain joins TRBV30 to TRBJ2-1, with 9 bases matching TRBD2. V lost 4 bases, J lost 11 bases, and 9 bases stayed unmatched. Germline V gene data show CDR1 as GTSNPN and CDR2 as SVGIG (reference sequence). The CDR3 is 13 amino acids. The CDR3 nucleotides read TGTGCCTGGATACCTAGCGGGAAGGTCCAGCAGTTCTTC. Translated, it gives CAWIPSGKVQQFF.

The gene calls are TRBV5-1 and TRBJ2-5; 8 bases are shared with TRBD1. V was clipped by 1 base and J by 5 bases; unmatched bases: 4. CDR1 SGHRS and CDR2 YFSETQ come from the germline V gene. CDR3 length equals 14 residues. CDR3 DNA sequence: TGCGCCAGCAGCTTGCAGGGGGCGGGGGAGACCCAGTACTTC. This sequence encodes CASSLQGAGETQYF.

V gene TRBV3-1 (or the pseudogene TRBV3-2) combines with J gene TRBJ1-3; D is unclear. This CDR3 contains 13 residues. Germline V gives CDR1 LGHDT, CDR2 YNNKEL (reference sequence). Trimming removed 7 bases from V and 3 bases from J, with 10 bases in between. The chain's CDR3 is CASKMGGGNTIYF. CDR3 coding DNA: TGTGCCAGCAAAATGGGTGGTGGAAACACCATATATTTT.

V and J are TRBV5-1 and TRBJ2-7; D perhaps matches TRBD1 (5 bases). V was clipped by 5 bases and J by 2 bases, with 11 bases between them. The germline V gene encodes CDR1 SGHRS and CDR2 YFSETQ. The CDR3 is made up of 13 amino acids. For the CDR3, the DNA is TGCGCCAGCAGTCTTGACAGTCCCTACGAGCAGTACTTC. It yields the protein CASSLDSPYEQYF.

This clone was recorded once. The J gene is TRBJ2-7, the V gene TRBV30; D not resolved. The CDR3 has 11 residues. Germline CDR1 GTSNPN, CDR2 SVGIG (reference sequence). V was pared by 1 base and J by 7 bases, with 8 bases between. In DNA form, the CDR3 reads TGTGCCTGGAGTGAAGGTCCTGAGCAGTACTTC. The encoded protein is CAWSEGPEQYF.